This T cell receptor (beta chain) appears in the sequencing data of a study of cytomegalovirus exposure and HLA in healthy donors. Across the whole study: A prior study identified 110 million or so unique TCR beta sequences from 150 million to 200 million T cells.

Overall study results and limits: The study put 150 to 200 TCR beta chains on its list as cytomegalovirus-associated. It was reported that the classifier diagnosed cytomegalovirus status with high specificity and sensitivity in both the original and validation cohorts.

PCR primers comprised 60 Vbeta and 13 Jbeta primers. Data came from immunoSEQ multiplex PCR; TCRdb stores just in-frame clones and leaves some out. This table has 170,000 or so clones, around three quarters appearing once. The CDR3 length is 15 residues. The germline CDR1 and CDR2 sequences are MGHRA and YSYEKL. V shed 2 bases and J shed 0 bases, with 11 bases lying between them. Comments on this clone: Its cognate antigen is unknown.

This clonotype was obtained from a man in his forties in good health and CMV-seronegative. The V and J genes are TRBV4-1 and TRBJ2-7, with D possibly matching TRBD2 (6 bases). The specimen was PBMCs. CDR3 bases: TGCGCCAGCAGCCAACCGACAGCGGGCTCCTACGAGCAGTACTTC. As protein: CASSQPTAGSYEQYF.